The 8 T cell receptor beta chains in this list originate from one sample, sequenced in a study of T cells after posttransplantation cyclophosphamide. Method: immunoSEQ multiplex PCR; TCRdb's copy keeps in-frame clones and lacks some. The table lists 30,000 to 45,000 clones, roughly 73% of them singletons, with 7.5% to 9.5% in the top ten. Cyclophosphamide on days +3 and +4 followed busulfan-fludarabine conditioning and a marrow graft. The specimen comprised CD4+ T cells sorted from blood, sampled around 2,000 days after a stem cell transplant with posttransplant cyclophosphamide. All receptors derive from a female patient aged 40 to 55 who received an allogeneic stem cell transplant from a related donor, was CMV-positive, and had no GVHD. Some T cells may be transferred from the graft donor.

The chain links TRBV18 to TRBJ1-4; D is undetermined. Trimming took off 2 bases at V and 5 bases at J, with 12 bases between the two ends. The CDR3 loop spans 15 amino acids. Germline V gene data show CDR1 as KGHSH and CDR2 as LQKENI. The CDR3 loop reads CASSPAPGMNEKLFF. The CDR3 DNA is TGTGCCAGCTCACCAGCACCGGGTATGAATGAAAAACTGTTTTTT.

The chain joins TRBV4-2 to TRBJ2-1; possible D gene TRBD2, 7 bases. There are 17 residues in the CDR3. The ends were cut back, 4 bases at V and 8 bases at J, with 24 bases in the middle. The germline CDR1 and CDR2 sequences are LGHNA and YNFKEQ. The DNA for the CDR3 is TGTGCCAGCAGCCGTAATCGGGGAGGGGGGTCTATGGATGAGCAGTTCTTC. It translates to CASSRNRGGGSMDEQFF.

This clone was counted between two and nine times. The J gene is TRBJ1-1, the V gene TRBV9; D is unclear. Looked up from germline, CDR1 is SGDLS and CDR2 is YYNGEE. The CDR3 covers 14 residues. V was trimmed by 0 bases and J by 6 bases, leaving 12 bases between them. The CDR3 here is CASSVGLDNAEAFF. The CDR3 coding sequence is TGTGCCAGCAGCGTAGGCCTAGATAACGCTGAAGCTTTCTTT.

This clone was counted between two and nine times. Written as DNA, the CDR3 is TGTGCCAGCGGTAGGGGATTGGGAGAGACCCAGTACTTC. This encodes CASGRGLGETQYF. The J gene is TRBJ2-5, the V gene TRBV2, with D possibly TRBD1 on 5 matching bases. From germline, CDR1 is SNHLY and CDR2 FYNNEI. The CDR3 has 13 residues. The V end was cut by 8 bases, the J end by 4 bases, with 14 bases between.

V usage is TRBV11-3 and J usage is TRBJ1-6, with D possibly matching TRBD1 (5 bases). The length of the CDR3 is 13 residues. Germline values: CDR1 SGHNT, CDR2 YENEEA. Trimming stripped 1 base from V and 10 bases from J, with 8 bases between. CDR3 sequence reads: CASSLGQSSPLHF. The CDR3 nucleotides read TGTGCCAGCAGCTTAGGACAGTCGTCACCCCTCCACTTT.

The V and J genes are TRBV5-1 and TRBJ1-4, with TRBD1 identical over 7 bases. V lost 7 bases to trimming and J lost 8 bases; unmatched junction nucleotides: 11. CDR3 size: 14 residues. CDR1 SGHRS and CDR2 YFSETQ come from the germline V gene. The CDR3: CASFYHRGEEKLFF. The CDR3 region has the DNA TGCGCCAGCTTCTACCACAGGGGAGAGGAAAAACTGTTTTTT.

In this sample, this clone turned up many times. The V call is TRBV18, the J call TRBJ1-3, with 7 positions matching TRBD1. Germline V gene data show CDR1 as KGHSH and CDR2 as LQKENI. The CDR3 totals 15 residues. With 1 base clipped from V and 7 bases from J, the junction kept 7 bases outside the gene matches. CDR3 residues: CASSPQGATGNTIYF. CDR3 coding DNA: TGTGCCAGCTCACCACAGGGGGCTACGGGCAACACCATATATTTT.

The rearrangement uses TRBV18 and TRBJ1-1, with D maybe TRBD1 (5 bases). From germline, CDR1 is KGHSH and CDR2 LQKENI. Between the trimmed V and J ends, which lost 1 base and 0 bases, there was a span of 9 bases. The CDR3 length is 15 residues. CDR3 coding DNA: TGTGCCAGCTCACCACAGGGGAAGCTGAACACTGAAGCTTTCTTT. Protein product: CASSPQGKLNTEAFF.